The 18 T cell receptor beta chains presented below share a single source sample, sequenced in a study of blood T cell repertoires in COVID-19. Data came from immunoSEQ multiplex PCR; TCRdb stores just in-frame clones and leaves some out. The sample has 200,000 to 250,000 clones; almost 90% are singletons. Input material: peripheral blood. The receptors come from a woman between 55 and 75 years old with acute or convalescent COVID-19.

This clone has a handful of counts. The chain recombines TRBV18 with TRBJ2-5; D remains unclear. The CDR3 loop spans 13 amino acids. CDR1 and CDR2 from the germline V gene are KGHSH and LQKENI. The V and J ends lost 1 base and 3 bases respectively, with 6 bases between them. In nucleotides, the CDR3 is TGTGCCAGCTCACCACGGCAGGAAGAGACCCAGTACTTC. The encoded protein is CASSPRQEETQYF.

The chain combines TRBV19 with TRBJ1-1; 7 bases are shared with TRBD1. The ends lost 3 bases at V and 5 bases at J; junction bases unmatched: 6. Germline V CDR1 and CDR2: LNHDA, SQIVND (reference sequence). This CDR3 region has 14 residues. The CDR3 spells CASSIVTGETEAFF. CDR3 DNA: TGTGCCAGTAGTATTGTAACAGGGGAAACTGAAGCTTTCTTT. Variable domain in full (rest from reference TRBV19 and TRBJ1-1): DGGITQSPKYLFRKEGQNVTLSCEQNLNHDAMYWYRQDPGQGLRLIYYSQIVNDFQKGDIAEGYSVSREKKESFPLTVTSAQKNPTAFYLCASSIVTGETEAFFGQGTRLTVV.

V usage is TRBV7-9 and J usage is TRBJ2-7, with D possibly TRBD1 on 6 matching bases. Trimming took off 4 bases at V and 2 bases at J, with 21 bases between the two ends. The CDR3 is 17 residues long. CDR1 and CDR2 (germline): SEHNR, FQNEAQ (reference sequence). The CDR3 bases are TGTGCCAGCAGCTCACGCATGACAGGTTTTACAACCTACGAGCAGTACTTC. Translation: CASSSRMTGFTTYEQYF.

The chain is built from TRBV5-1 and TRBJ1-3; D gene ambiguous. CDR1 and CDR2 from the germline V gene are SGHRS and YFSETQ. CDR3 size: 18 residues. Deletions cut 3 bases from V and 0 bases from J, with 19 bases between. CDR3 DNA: TGCGCCAGCAGCTCTAACAGCCCTGGTCCCGGCTCTGGAAACACCATATATTTT. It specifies CASSSNSPGPGSGNTIYF.

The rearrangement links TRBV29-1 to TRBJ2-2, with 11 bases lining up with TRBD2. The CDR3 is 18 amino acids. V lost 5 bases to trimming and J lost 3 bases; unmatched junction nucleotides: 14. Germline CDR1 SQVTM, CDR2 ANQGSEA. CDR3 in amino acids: CSVRWTSGQNEDTGELFF. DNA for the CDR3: TGCAGCGTTCGGTGGACTAGCGGGCAAAACGAGGACACCGGGGAGCTGTTTTTT.

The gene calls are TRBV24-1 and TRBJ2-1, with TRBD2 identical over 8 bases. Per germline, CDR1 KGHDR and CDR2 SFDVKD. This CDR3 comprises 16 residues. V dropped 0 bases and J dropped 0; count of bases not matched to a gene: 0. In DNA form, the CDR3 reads TGTGCCACCAGTGATTTGCGGGGGGGCTCCTACAATGAGCAGTTCTTC. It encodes CATSDLRGGSYNEQFF.

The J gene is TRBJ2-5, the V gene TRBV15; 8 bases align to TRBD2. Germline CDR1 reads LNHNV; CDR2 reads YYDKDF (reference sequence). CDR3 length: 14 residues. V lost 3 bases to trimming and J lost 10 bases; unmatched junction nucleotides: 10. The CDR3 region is CATSRRRGLAHQYF. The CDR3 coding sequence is TGTGCCACCAGCAGGCGTAGAGGACTAGCTCACCAGTACTTC.

DNA for the CDR3: TGTGCCAGCAGCGTAGTAGCGGAGCTGAACAATGAGCAGTTCTTC. Its translation is CASSVVAELNNEQFF. This chain joins TRBV9 and TRBJ2-1, with D possibly TRBD2 on 6 matching bases. This CDR3 has 15 amino acids. V shed 0 bases and J shed 5 bases, with 12 bases lying between them. Germline V gene lookup returns CDR1 SGDLS and CDR2 YYNGEE.

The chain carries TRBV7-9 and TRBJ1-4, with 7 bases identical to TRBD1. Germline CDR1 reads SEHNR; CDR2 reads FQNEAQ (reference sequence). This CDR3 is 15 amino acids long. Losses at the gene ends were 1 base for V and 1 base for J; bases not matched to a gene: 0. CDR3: CASSLGDRTNEKLFF. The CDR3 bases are TGTGCCAGCAGCTTAGGGGACAGAACTAATGAAAAACTGTTTTTT.

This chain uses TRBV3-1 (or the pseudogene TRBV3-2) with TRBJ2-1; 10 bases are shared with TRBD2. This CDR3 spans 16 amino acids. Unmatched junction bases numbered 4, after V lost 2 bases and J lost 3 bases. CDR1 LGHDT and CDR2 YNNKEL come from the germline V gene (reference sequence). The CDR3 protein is CASSQFGLAVYNEQFF. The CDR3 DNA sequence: TGTGCCAGCAGCCAATTCGGACTAGCGGTCTACAATGAGCAGTTCTTC.

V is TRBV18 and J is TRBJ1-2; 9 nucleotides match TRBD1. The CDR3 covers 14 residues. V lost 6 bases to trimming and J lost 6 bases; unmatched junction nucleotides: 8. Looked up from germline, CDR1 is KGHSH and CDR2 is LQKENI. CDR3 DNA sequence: TGTGCCAGCTCTCAAGCACAGGGGGCCGATGGCTACACCTTC. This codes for CASSQAQGADGYTF.

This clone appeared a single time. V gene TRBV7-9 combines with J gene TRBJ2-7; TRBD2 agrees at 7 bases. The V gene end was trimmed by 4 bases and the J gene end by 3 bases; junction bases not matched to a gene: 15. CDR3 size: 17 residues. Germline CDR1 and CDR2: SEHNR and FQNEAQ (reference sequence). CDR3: CASSSRSGGGRFYEQYF. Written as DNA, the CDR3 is TGTGCCAGCAGCTCAAGGTCGGGTGGCGGGAGATTCTACGAGCAGTACTTC.

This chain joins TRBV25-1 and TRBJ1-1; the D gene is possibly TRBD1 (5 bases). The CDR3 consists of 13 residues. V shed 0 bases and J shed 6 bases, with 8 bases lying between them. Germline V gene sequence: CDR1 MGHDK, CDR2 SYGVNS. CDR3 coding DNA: TGTGCCAGCAGTGAATACAAGACAGCTGAAGCTTTCTTT. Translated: CASSEYKTAEAFF.

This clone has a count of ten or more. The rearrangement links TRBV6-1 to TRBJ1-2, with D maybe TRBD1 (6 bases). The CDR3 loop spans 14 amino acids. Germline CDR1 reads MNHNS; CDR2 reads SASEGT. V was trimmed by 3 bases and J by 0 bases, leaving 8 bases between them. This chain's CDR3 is CASSDTGSNYGYTF. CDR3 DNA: TGTGCCAGCAGTGACACAGGGTCTAACTATGGCTACACCTTC.

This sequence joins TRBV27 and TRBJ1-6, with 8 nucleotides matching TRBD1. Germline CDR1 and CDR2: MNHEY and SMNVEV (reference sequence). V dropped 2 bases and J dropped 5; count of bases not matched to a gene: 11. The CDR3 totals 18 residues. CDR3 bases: TGTGCCAGCAGTTTAATTGGCAGGGGGCGTGGGGATAATTCACCCCTCCACTTT. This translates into CASSLIGRGRGDNSPLHF.

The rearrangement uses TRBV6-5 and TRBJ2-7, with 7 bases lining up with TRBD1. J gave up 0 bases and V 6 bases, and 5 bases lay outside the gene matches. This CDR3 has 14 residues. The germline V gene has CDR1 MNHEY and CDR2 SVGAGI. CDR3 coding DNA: TGTGCCAGCAGAGCCAACAGGGGCTCCTACGAGCAGTACTTC. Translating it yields CASRANRGSYEQYF.

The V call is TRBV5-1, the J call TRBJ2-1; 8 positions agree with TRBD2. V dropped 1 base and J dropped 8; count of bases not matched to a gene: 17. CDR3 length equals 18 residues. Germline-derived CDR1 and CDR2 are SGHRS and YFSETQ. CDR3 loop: CASSLWSGVGPRGDEQFF. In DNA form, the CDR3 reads TGCGCCAGCAGCTTGTGGTCGGGAGTGGGCCCGCGGGGGGATGAGCAGTTCTTC. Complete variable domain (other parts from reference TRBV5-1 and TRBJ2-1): KAGVTQTPRYLIKTRGQQVTLSCSPISGHRSVSWYQQTPGQGLQFLFEYFSETQRNKGNFPGRFSGRQFSNSRSEMNVSTLELGDSALYLCASSLWSGVGPRGDEQFFGPGTRLTVL.

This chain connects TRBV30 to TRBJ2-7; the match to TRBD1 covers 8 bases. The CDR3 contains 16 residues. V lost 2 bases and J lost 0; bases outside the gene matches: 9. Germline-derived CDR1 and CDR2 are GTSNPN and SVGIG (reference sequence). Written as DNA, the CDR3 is TGTGCCTGGAGTCTAGGGGGGACAGGAGGCTCCTACGAGCAGTACTTC. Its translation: CAWSLGGTGGSYEQYF. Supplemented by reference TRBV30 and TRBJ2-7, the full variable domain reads SQTIHQWPATLVQPVGSPLSLECTVEGTSNPNLYWYRQAAGRGLQLLFYSVGIGQISSEVPQNLSASRPQDRQFILSSKKLLLSDSGFYLCAWSLGGTGGSYEQYFGPGTRLTVT.